This entry is about one T cell receptor beta chain. This clone's antigen is unknown. One base away there is no much larger clone; base qualities are not given. V is shortened by 3 bases, J by 10 bases, and the region joining them spans 13 bases. CDR1 and CDR2, per the germline V gene, are SNHLY and FYNNEI. The CDR3, from cysteine to phenylalanine, totals 14 residues. This entry keeps only the CDR3 DNA: 42 bases, framed from base 1. The immunoSEQ hsTCRB kit was used to amplify TCR beta CDR3 regions from genomic DNA. High-throughput TRB CDR3 sequencing was performed on an Illumina HiSeq system. The original methods were these. Sequencing reads were analyzed with the immunoSEQ software, and nonproductive sequences with premature stops or frame-shifts were excluded. To calculate repertoire clonality, Shannon entropy was normalized by log2 of the number of unique productive sequences, and that value was subtracted from one. TCRdb stores this immuneACCESS table with in-frame sequences only. Part of the clones is absent; in the studies checked, under half of the shortfall reflects unresolved V genes, and no reason is known for the rest. From that table come the V and J calls and clone size; the DNA was used to work out D and trimming. Counted in this sample were about 29,000 clones; 85% to 95% of them appeared once. The biggest ten clones account for roughly 2% of the sample.

This specimen comes from a study of T cells in pancreatic ductal adenocarcinoma (dated by TCRdb to the late 2010s). Context from the whole study: Surgically resected pancreatic ductal adenocarcinoma specimens were analyzed for the quantity, spatial distribution, and characteristics of both suppressive cells and tumor-infiltrating CD8+ T cells, an effort aimed at clarifying the adaptive T-cell response occurring naturally.

Overall study outcomes, separate from this receptor: Because most pancreatic cancer patients present with inoperable disease, the resected cohort was biased toward the minority with early-stage disease. Blood samples had more total productive templates and 7 to 10-fold more unique clonotypes than tumor samples. No significant difference in T-cell clonality was found between tumor and blood, with mean clonality of approximately 0.11 in tumors and 0.065 to 0.09 in blood. Because tumors are enriched in CD45RO+ effector T cells rather than naive T cells, which biases toward lower diversity, comparisons of clonality between tumor and blood may be biased.

The pancreatic ductal adenocarcinoma patients who were selected had gone through surgery without receiving any neoadjuvant therapy. Peripheral blood was collected in heparin tubes, and PBMCs were isolated by histopaque density gradient and cryopreserved in around 11% DMSO. Using the DNeasy Blood and Tissue Kit with Proteinase K and RNase treatment, genomic DNA was extracted from 7 PBMC and roughly ten flash-frozen tumor specimens. The sequence joins TRBV2 to TRBJ1-6; tentative D gene TRBD1, with 5 bases matching. The sequence came from a human donor with pancreatic ductal adenocarcinoma. The sequencing input was PBMCs. For the CDR3, the sequence is CASSDWQGRSPLHF. The DNA sequence is given as TGTGCCAGCAGTGATTGGCAGGGTAGATCACCCCTCCACTTT. With the portions outside the CDR3 filled from the reference TRBV2 and TRBJ1-6 genes, the complete variable region becomes EPEVTQTPSHQVTQMGQEVILRCVPISNHLYFYWYRQILGQKVEFLVSFYNNEISEKSEIFDDQFSVERPDGSNFTLKIRSTKLEDSAMYFCASSDWQGRSPLHFGNGTRLTVT.